This TCR beta chain was found in a study of blood T cell repertoires in COVID-19. Study information: The cDNA or gDNA used as material had been derived from T cells, B-cell-depleted T cells, or PBMCs.

Germline V gene sequence: CDR1 SGHRS, CDR2 YFSETQ. The V end lost 3 bases, the J end lost 3 bases, and 12 bases lay between the germline ends. There are 14 residues in the CDR3. Generated by immunoSEQ multiplex PCR, the TCRdb table keeps only in-frame clones and is missing some. This repertoire shows 150,000 to 200,000 clones, more than 65% found once; its top ten account for about 2.6%. This TCR came from a human donor with acute or convalescent COVID-19. The donor label of this sample is uncertain. Material for sequencing was peripheral blood. This rearrangement joins TRBV5-1 to TRBJ1-2, with D maybe TRBD1 (6 bases). The CDR3 here is CASSWGRYDYGYTF. CDR3 bases: TGCGCCAGCAGCTGGGGGCGGTATGACTATGGCTACACCTTC.